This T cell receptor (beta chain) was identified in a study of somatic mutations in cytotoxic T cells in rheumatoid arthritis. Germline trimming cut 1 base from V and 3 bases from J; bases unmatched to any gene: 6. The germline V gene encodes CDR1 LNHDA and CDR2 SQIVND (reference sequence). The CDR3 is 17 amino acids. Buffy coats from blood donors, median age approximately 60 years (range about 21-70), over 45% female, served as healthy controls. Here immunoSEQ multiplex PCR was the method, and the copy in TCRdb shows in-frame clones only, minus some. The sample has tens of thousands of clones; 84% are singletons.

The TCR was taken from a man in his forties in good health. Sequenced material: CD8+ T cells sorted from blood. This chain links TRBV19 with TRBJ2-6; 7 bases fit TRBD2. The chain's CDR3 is CASSIVGPGGGANVLTF. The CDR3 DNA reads TGTGCCAGTAGTATAGTCGGTCCGGGGGGTGGGGCCAACGTCCTGACTTTC.